The clone carrying this T cell receptor (beta chain) was detected ten times or more. The sample comes from a study of regulatory T cells in long-lasting Graves disease. To make TCR beta libraries, researchers used iRepertoire HTBI primers and Arm-PCR of CDR3 regions. TCRdb independently ran MiXCR on the multiplex PCR reads; one entry per CDR3 protein. The data contain about half a million distinct CDR3 sequences, 22% of them singletons. Sample time point: persistent/refractory GD, antithyroid drugs over 5 years with positive TRAb. RNA isolated from PBMCs was used to make the TCR library. CDR3 length: 13 amino acids. Germline-derived CDR1 and CDR2 are SGHTA and FQGNSA. V trimming: 5 bases; J trimming: 7 bases; junction bases outside the gene matches: 7.

The rearrangement links TRBV7-2 to TRBJ2-7; 8 nucleotides align to TRBD2. This material consisted of peripheral blood mononuclear cells (PBMCs), taken when the disease was refractory, from a patient treated with antithyroid drugs. This clonotype was sampled from a female donor with Graves disease. This CDR3 is CASSITGRGEQYF. In nucleotides, the CDR3 is TGTGCCAGCAGCATAACCGGGAGGGGGGAGCAGTACTTC.